This TCR beta chain was retrieved from a study of cytomegalovirus exposure and HLA in healthy donors. The PCR was carried out with 60 Vbeta primers and 13 Jbeta primers. Profiling relied on immunoSEQ multiplex PCR, and the TCRdb table lists in-frame clones only, not all of them. Of almost 200,000 clones listed, about 85% are singletons. J gave up 5 bases and V 3 bases, and 6 bases lay outside the gene matches. This CDR3 is built from 14 residues. Germline values: CDR1 SEHNR, CDR2 FQNEAQ (reference sequence). The receptor was derived from a male donor in good health and CMV-seropositive. Source material: PBMCs. The V and J genes are TRBV7-9 and TRBJ2-5; TRBD1 aligns across 7 bases. The CDR3: CASSLRQGGETQYF. The DNA of the CDR3 is TGTGCCAGCAGCTTGAGACAGGGTGGGGAGACCCAGTACTTC.